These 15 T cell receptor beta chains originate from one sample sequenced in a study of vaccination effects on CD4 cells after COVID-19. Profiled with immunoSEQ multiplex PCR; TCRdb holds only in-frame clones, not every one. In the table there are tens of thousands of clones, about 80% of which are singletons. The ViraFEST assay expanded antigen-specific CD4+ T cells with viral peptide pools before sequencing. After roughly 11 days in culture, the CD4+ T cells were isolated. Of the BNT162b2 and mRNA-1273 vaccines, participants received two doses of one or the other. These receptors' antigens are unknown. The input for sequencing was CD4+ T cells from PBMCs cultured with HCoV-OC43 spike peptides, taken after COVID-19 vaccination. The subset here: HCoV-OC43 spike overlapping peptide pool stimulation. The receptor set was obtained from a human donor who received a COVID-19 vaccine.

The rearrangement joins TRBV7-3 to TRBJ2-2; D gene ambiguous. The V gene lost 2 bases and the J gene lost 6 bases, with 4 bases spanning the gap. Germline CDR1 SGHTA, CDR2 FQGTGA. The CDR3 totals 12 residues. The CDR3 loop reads CASSLPPGELFF. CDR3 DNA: TGTGCCAGCAGCTTACCACCCGGGGAGCTGTTTTTT.

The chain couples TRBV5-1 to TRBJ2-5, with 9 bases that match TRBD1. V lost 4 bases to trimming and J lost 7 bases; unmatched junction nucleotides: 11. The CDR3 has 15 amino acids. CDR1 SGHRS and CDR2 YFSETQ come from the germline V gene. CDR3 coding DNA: TGCGCCAGCAGCCTGGGACAGGGCCAGTCGGGGACCCAGTACTTC. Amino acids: CASSLGQGQSGTQYF. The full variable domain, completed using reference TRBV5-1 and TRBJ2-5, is KAGVTQTPRYLIKTRGQQVTLSCSPISGHRSVSWYQQTPGQGLQFLFEYFSETQRNKGNFPGRFSGRQFSNSRSEMNVSTLELGDSALYLCASSLGQGQSGTQYFGPGTRLLVL.

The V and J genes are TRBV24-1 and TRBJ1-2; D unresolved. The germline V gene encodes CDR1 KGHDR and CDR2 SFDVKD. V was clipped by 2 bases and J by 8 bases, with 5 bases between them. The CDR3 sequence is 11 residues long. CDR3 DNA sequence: TGTGCCACCAGTGATTATAGCGGCTACACCTTC. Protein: CATSDYSGYTF.

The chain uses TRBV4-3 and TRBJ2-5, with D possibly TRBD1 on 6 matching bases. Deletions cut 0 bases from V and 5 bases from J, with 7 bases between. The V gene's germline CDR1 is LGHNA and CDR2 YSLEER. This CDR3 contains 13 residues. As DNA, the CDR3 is TGCGCCAGCAGCCAAGATAGGGGGGAGACCCAGTACTTC. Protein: CASSQDRGETQYF.

The CDR3 region has the DNA TGTGCCAGCAGCTTAAGAGGACTAGCGGACCAAGAGACCCAGTACTTC. Protein: CASSLRGLADQETQYF. V is TRBV7-9 and J is TRBJ2-5; TRBD2 agrees at 10 bases. This CDR3 has 16 residues. Losses at the gene ends were 2 bases for V and 0 bases for J; bases not matched to a gene: 3. Germline V gene lookup returns CDR1 SEHNR and CDR2 FQNEAQ (reference sequence).

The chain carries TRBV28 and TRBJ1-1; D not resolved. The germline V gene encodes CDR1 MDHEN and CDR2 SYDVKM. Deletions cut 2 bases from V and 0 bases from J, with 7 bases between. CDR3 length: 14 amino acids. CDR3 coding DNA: TGTGCCAGCAGTTTAGTTAGCCTGAACACTGAAGCTTTCTTT. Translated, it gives CASSLVSLNTEAFF. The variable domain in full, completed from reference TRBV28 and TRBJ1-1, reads DVKVTQSSRYLVKRTGEKVFLECVQDMDHENMFWYRQDPGLGLRLIYFSYDVKMKEKGDIPEGYSVSREKKERFSLILESASTNQTSMYLCASSLVSLNTEAFFGQGTRLTVV.

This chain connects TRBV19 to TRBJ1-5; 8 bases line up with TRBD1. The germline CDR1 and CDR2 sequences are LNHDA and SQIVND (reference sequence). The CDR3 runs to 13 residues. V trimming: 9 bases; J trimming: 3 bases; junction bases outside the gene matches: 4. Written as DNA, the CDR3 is TGTGCCAGACAGGGGGGAGACAATCAGCCCCAGCATTTT. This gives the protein CARQGGDNQPQHF.

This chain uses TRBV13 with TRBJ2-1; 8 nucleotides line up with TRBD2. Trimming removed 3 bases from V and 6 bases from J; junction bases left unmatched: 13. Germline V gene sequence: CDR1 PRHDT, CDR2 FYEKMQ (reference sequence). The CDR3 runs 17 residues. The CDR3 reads CASSFLPSGFQGNEQFF. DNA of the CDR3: TGTGCCAGCAGCTTCCTACCTAGCGGGTTCCAGGGCAATGAGCAGTTCTTC. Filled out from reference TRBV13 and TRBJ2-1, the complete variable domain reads AAGVIQSPRHLIKEKRETATLKCYPIPRHDTVYWYQQGPGQDPQFLISFYEKMQSDKGSIPDRFSAQQFSDYHSELNMSSLELGDSALYFCASSFLPSGFQGNEQFFGPGTRLTVL.

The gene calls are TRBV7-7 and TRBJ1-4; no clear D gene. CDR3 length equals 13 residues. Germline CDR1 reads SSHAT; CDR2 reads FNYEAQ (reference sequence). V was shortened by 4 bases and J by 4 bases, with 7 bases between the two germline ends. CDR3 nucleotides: TGTGCCAGCAGCTACGACCTTAATGAAAAACTGTTTTTT. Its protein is CASSYDLNEKLFF. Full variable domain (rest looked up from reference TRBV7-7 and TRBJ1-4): GAGVSQSPRYKVTKRGQDVTLRCDPISSHATLYWYQQALGQGPEFLTYFNYEAQPDKSGLPSDRFSAERPEGSISTLTIQRTEQRDSAMYRCASSYDLNEKLFFGSGTQLSVL.

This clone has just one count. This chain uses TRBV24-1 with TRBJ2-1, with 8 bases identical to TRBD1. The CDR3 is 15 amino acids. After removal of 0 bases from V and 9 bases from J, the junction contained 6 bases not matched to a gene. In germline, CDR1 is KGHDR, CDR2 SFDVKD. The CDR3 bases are TGTGCCACCAGTGATTTGGGACAGGGCATCAGTGAGCAGTTCTTC. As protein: CATSDLGQGISEQFF.

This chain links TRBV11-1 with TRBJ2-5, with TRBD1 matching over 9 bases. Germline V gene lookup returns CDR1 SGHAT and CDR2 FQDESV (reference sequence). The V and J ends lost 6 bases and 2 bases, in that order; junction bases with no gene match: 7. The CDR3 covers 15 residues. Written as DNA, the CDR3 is TGTGCCAGCAGTACAGGGGGCGTCGGGCAAGAGACCCAGTACTTC. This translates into CASSTGGVGQETQYF.

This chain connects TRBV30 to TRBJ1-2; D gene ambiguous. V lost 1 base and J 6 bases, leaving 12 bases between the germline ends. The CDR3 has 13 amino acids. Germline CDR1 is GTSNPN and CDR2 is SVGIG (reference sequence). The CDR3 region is CAWSDLRVHGYTF. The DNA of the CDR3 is TGTGCCTGGAGTGACTTACGGGTCCATGGCTACACCTTC.

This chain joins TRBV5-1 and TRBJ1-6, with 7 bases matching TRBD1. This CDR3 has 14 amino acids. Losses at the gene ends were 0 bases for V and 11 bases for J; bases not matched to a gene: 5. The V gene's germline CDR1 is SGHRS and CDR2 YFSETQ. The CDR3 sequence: CASSLGQGRAPLHF. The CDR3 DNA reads TGCGCCAGCAGCTTGGGACAGGGTAGAGCACCCCTCCACTTT.

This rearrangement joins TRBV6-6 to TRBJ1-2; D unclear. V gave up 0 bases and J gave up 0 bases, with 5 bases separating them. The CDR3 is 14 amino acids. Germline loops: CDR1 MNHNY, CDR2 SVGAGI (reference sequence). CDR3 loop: CASSYSGTNYGYTF. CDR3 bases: TGTGCCAGCAGTTACTCCGGAACTAACTATGGCTACACCTTC.

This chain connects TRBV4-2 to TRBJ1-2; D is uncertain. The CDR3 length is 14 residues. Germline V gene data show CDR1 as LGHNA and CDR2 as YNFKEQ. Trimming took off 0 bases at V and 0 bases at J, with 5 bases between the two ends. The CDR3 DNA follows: TGTGCCAGCAGCCAAGAAGCAGCTAACTATGGCTACACCTTC. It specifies CASSQEAANYGYTF.